The entry below describes one TCR beta chain. Its antigen is unknown. Of the isolated RNA, all was reverse transcribed, and so the sequenced material was expressed TCRB transcripts. Assay: immunoSEQ multiplex PCR; the TCRdb copy retains only in-frame clones and omits some. The sample consists of roughly 340,000 clones, around an eighth of them appearing once. This sample stems from a study of beta chain features in type 1 diabetes. Study-wide context: All samples together contributed 107,917,701 sorted cells for examination.

Per donor, one heparinised blood draw averaged about 100 mL. The study's findings and limits: PCR could preferentially amplify shorter templates, alike in patients and controls. TCRB CDR3 length was moderately but significantly reduced in all four CD4+ subsets of Type 1 diabetes patients.

The clonotype was recovered from a woman younger than 30 with type 1 diabetes. Sequencing used naive CD4+ T cells from blood.

The CDR3, as DNA: TGTGCCTGGAGTCTCTCAGGCCTGTATGGCTACACCTTC. Translating gives CAWSLSGLYGYTF. The rearrangement uses TRBV30 and TRBJ1-2; D call uncertain. The V end lost 2 bases, the J end lost 5 bases, and 12 bases lay between the germline ends. CDR3 length: 13 residues. Germline CDR1 and CDR2: GTSNPN and SVGIG (reference sequence).